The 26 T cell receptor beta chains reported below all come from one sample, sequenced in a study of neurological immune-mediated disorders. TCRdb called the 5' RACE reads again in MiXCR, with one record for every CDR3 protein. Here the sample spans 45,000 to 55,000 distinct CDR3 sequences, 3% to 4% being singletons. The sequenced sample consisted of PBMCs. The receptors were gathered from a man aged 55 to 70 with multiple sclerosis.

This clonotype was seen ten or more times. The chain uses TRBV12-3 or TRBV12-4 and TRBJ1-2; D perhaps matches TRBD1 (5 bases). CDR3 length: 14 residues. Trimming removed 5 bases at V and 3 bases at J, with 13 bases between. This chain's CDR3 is CASSATDRYYGYTF. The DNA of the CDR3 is TGTGCCAGCAGTGCGACAGATCGGTACTATGGCTACACCTTC.

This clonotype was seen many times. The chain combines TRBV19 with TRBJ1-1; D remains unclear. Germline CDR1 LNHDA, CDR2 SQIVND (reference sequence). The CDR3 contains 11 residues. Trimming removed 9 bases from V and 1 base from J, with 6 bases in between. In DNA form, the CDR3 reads TGTGCCAGCTGGGCGAACACTGAAGCTTTCTTT. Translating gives CASWANTEAFF.

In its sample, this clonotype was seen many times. The CDR3 coding sequence is TGTGCCAGCAGCTACGGGAAATACGAGCAGTACTTC. Translated, it gives CASSYGKYEQYF. The rearrangement joins TRBV3-1 to TRBJ2-7; D is possibly TRBD2 (5 bases). Germline V gene data show CDR1 as LGHDT and CDR2 as YNNKEL (reference sequence). This CDR3 spans 12 amino acids. V lost 5 bases to trimming and J lost 4 bases, with 9 bases between them.

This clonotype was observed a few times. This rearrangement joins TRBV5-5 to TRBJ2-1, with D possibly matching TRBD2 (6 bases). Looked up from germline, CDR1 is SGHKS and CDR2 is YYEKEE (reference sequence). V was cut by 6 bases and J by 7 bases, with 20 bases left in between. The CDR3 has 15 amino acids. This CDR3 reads CASTSTTGRENEQFF. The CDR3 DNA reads TGTGCCAGCACCTCCACAACGGGCCGGGAGAATGAGCAGTTCTTC.

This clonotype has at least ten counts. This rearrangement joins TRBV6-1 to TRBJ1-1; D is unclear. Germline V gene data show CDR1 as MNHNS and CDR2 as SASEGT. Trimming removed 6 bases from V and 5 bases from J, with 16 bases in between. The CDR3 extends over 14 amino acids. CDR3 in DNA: TGTGCCAGCAGCTCCCTCGGGTCACCAACTGAAGCTTTCTTT. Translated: CASSSLGSPTEAFF.

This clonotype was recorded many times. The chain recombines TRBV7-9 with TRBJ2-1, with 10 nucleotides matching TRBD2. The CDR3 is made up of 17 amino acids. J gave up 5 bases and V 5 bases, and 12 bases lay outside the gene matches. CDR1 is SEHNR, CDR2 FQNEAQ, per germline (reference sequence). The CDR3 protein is CASSPWTSGGRHNEQFF. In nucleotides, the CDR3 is TGTGCCAGCAGCCCCTGGACTAGCGGAGGACGACACAATGAGCAGTTCTTC. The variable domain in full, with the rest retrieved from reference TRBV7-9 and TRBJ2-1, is DTGVSQNPRHKITKRGQNVTFRCDPISEHNRLYWYRQTLGQGPEFLTYFQNEAQLEKSRLLSDRFSAERPKGSFSTLEIQRTEQGDSAMYLCASSPWTSGGRHNEQFFGPGTRLTVL.

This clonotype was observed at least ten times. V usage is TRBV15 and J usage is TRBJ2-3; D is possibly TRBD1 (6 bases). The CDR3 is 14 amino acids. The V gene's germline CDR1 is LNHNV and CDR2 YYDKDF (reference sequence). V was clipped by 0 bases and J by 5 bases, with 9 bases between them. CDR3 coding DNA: TGTGCCACCAGCAGAGATGTCAGGGGAGATACGCAGTATTTT. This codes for CATSRDVRGDTQYF.

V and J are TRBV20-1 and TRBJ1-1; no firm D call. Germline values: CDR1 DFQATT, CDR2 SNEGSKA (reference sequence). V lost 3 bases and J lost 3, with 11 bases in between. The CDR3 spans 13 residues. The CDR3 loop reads CSASGYWDTEAFF. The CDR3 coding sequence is TGCAGTGCTAGTGGGTATTGGGACACTGAAGCTTTCTTT.

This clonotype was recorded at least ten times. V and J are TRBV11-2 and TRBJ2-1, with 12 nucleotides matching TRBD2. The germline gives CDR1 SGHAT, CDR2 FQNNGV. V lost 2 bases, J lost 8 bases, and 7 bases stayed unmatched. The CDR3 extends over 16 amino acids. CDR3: CASSLLTSGRAHEQFF. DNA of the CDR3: TGTGCCAGCAGCTTACTGACTAGCGGGAGAGCTCATGAGCAGTTCTTC.

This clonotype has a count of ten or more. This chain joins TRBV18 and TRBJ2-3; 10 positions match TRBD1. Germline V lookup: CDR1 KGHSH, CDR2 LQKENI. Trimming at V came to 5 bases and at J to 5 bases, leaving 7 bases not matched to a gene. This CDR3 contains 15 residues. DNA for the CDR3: TGTGCCAGCTCATTGGGACAGGGGCTCGGAGATACGCAGTATTTT. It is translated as CASSLGQGLGDTQYF. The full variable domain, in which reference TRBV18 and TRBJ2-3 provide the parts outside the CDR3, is NAGVMQNPRHLVRRRGQEARLRCSPMKGHSHVYWYRQLPEEGLKFMVYLQKENIIDESGMPKERFSAEFPKEGPSILRIQQVVRGDSAAYFCASSLGQGLGDTQYFGPGTRLTVL.

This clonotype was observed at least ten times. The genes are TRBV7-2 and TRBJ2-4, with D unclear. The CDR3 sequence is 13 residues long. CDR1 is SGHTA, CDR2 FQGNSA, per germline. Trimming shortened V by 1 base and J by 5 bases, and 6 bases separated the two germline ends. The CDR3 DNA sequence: TGTGCCAGCAGCTTAGGAGCACAAAACATTCAGTACTTC. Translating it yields CASSLGAQNIQYF. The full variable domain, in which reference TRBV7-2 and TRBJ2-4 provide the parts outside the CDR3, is GAGVSQSPSNKVTEKGKDVELRCDPISGHTALYWYRQSLGQGLEFLIYFQGNSAPDKSGLPSDRFSAERTGGSVSTLTIQRTQQEDSAVYLCASSLGAQNIQYFGAGTRLSVL.

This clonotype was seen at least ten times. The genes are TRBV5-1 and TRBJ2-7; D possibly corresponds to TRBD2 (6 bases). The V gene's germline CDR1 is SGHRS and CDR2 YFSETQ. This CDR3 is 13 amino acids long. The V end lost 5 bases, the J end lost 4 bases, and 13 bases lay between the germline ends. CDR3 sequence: CASRRGGRYEQYF. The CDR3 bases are TGCGCCAGCAGGAGGGGAGGCAGGTACGAGCAGTACTTC.

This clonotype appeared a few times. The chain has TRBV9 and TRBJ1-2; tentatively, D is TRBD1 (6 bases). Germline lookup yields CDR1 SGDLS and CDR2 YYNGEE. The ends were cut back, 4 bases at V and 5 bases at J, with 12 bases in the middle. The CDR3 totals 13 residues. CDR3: CASSQGIMYGYTF. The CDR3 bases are TGTGCCAGCAGCCAGGGGATTATGTATGGCTACACCTTC.

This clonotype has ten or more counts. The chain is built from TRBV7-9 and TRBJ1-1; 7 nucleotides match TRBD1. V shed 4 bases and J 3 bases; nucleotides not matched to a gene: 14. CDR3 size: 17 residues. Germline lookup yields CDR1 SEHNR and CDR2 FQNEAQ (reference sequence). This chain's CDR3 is CASSSSRRTGGDTEAFF. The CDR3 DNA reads TGTGCCAGCAGCTCCTCCCGGCGGACAGGTGGGGACACTGAAGCTTTCTTT.

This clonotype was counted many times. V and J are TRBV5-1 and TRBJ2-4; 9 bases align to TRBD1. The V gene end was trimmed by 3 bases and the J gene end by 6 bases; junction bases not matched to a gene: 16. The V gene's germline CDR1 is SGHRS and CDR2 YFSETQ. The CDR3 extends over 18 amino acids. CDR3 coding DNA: TGCGCCAGCAGCTGGAGACCGGGACAGGGAACCGGGGGAAACATTCAGTACTTC. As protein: CASSWRPGQGTGGNIQYF.

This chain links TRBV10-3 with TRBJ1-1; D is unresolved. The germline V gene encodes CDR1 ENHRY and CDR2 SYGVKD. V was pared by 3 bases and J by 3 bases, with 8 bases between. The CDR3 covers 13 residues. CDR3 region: CAISEVGDTEAFF. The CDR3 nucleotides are TGTGCCATCAGTGAAGTGGGTGACACTGAAGCTTTCTTT.

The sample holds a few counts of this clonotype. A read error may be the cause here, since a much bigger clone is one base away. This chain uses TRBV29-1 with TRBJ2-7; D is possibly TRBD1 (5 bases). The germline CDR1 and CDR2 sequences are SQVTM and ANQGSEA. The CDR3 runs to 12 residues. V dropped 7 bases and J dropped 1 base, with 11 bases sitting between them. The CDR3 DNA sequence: TGCAGCGGCAGAAAGGGGTCCTACGAGCAGTACTTC. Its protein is CSGRKGSYEQYF.

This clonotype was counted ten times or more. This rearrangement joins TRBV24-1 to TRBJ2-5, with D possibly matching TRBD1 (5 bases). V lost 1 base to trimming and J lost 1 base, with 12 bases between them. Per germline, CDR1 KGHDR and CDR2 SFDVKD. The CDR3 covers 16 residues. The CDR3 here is CATSDLKGHSQETQYF. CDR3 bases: TGTGCCACCAGTGATTTAAAAGGACACTCCCAAGAGACCCAGTACTTC.

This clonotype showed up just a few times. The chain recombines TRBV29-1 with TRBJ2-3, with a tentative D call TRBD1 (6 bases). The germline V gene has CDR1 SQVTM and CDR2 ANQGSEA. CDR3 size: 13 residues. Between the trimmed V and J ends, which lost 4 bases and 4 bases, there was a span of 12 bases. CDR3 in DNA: TGCAGCGTTGTCTGGGGGCGCCCAGATACGCAGTATTTT. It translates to CSVVWGRPDTQYF.

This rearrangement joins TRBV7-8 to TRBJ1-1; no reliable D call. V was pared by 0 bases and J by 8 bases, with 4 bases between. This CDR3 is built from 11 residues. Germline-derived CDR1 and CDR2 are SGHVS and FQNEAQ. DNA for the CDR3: TGTGCCAGCAGCTTAGCGCTGGAAGCTTTCTTT. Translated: CASSLALEAFF.

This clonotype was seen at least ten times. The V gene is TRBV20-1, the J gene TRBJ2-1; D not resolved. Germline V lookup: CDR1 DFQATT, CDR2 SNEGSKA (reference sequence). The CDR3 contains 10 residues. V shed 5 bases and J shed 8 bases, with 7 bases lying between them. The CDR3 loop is CSALDHEQFF. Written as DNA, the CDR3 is TGCAGTGCTCTAGACCATGAGCAGTTCTTC.

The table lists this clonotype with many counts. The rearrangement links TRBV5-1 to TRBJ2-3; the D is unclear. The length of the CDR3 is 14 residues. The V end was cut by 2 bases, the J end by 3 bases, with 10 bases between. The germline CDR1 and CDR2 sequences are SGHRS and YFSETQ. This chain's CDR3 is CASSLSPGTDTQYF. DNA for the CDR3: TGCGCCAGCAGCTTAAGTCCCGGGACAGATACGCAGTATTTT. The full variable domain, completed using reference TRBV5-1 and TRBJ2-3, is KAGVTQTPRYLIKTRGQQVTLSCSPISGHRSVSWYQQTPGQGLQFLFEYFSETQRNKGNFPGRFSGRQFSNSRSEMNVSTLELGDSALYLCASSLSPGTDTQYFGPGTRLTVL.

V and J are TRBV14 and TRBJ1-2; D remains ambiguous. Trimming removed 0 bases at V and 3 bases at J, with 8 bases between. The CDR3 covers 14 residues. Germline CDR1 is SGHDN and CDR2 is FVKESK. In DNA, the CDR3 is TGTGCCAGCAGCCAAGATCCCCTATACTATGGCTACACCTTC. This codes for CASSQDPLYYGYTF. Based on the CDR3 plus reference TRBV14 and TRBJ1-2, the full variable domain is EAGVTQFPSHSVIEKGQTVTLRCDPISGHDNLYWYRRVMGKEIKFLLHFVKESKQDESGMPNNRFLAERTGGTYSTLKVQPAELEDSGVYFCASSQDPLYYGYTFGSGTRLTVV.

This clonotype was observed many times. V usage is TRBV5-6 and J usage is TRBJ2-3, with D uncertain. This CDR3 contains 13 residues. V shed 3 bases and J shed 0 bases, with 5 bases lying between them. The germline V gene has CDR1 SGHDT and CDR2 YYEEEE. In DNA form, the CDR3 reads TGTGCCAGCAGCTCGGACAGCACAGATACGCAGTATTTT. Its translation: CASSSDSTDTQYF. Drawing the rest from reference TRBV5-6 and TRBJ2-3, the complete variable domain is DAGVTQSPTHLIKTRGQQVTLRCSPKSGHDTVSWYQQALGQGPQFIFQYYEEEERQRGNFPDRFSGHQFPNYSSELNVNALLLGDSALYLCASSSDSTDTQYFGPGTRLTVL.

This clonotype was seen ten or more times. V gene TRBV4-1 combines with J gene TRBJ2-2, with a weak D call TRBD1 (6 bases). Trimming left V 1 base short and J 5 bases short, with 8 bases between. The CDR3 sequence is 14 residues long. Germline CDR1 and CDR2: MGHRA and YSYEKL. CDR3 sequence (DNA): TGCGCCAGCAGCCAAGCAGGGGCAACCGGGGAGCTGTTTTTT. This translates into CASSQAGATGELFF.

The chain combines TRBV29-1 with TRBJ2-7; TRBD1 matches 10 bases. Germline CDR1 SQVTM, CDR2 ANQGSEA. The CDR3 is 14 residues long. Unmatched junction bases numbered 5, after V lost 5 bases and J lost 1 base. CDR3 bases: TGCAGCGTTTATGACAGGGGGCGGTCCTACGAGCAGTACTTC. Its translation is CSVYDRGRSYEQYF.